The rows below give T cell receptor beta chains drawn from one sample of a study of blood T cell repertoires in COVID-19. The data were produced by immunoSEQ multiplex PCR, yet TCRdb's version contains in-frame clones alone and is incomplete. The sample lists around 60,000 clones, over 75% seen once, with about 3.2% in the top ten. The sequenced material came from peripheral blood. Source of these receptors: a man between 50 and 59 years old with active COVID-19. Both conserved end residues are part of each CDR3. A D gene is named only where the DNA matches it firmly. Rows give clone size only sometimes, using once, few, many, or a class for an expanded clone.

V gene,clone size,J gene,D gene,CDR3 protein,CDR3 DNA
TRBV30,NA,TRBJ2-3,NA,CAWSPERTDTQYF,TGTGCCTGGAGTCCTGAGCGCACAGATACGCAGTATTTT
TRBV21-1,NA,TRBJ2-7,NA,CASGGTGWWSYEQYF,TGTGCCAGCGGAGGGACAGGGTGGTGGTCCTACGAGCAGTACTTC
TRBV5-4,NA,TRBJ2-2,TRBD1,CASSLGGQGSTGELFF,TGTGCCAGCAGCCTAGGGGGACAGGGGAGCACCGGGGAGCTGTTTTTT
TRBV5-1,NA,TRBJ1-4,NA,CASSHGMGNEKLFF,TGCGCCAGCAGCCACGGGATGGGGAATGAAAAACTGTTTTTT
TRBV9,NA,TRBJ2-2,NA,CASSPRDKATGELFF,TGTGCCAGCAGCCCCCGGGACAAGGCCACCGGGGAGCTGTTTTTT
TRBV29-1,NA,TRBJ2-7,NA,CSVSTGSREQYF,TGCAGCGTTTCTACAGGGAGCAGGGAGCAGTACTTC
TRBV4-3,NA,TRBJ2-1,TRBD1,CASSQDRKGRGHNEQFF,TGCGCCAGCAGCCAAGATCGTAAGGGCAGGGGGCACAATGAGCAGTTCTTC
TRBV19,NA,TRBJ1-1,NA,CASSIAARLTEAFF,TGTGCCAGTAGTATAGCAGCCAGACTCACTGAAGCTTTCTTT
TRBV13,NA,TRBJ2-7,NA,CASSFEARREQYF,TGTGCCAGCAGCTTCGAAGCCCGGAGAGAGCAGTACTTC
TRBV27,medium-sized,TRBJ2-1,TRBD2,CASSQLAGGGNEQFF,TGTGCCAGCAGTCAATTAGCGGGGGGCGGGAATGAGCAGTTCTTC
TRBV14,NA,TRBJ1-6,NA,CASSPTGWSYSPLHF,TGTGCCAGCAGCCCTACCGGGTGGAGTTATTCACCCCTCCACTTT